The rows below give T cell receptor beta chains drawn from one sample of a study of cytomegalovirus exposure and HLA in healthy donors. Sequencing was performed with immunoSEQ multiplex PCR; in TCRdb, only in-frame clones are kept and a portion is missing. The sample holds 150,000 or so clones; about 73% are singletons and the top ten take roughly 1.9%. Sequencing was performed on PBMCs. The receptors stem from a woman in her sixties in good health and CMV-seropositive. The CDR3 runs from the conserved cysteine through the conserved F or W. The D gene is left open where the match is weak. Clone size is given for some rows only: seen once, a few or many times, or a class if the clone is expanded.

CDR3 protein	CDR3 DNA	clone size	J gene	D gene	V gene
CASSWTGISQPQHF	TGTGCCAGCAGTTGGACAGGGATTAGTCAGCCCCAGCATTTT	-	TRBJ1-5	TRBD1	TRBV28
CASSLMPGDQPQHF	TGCGCCAGCAGCTTGATGCCGGGGGACCAGCCCCAGCATTTT	-	TRBJ1-5	-	TRBV5-1
CASSLSTGTQPQHF	TGTGCCAGCAGCTTAAGTACAGGGACTCAGCCCCAGCATTTT	-	TRBJ1-5	-	TRBV11-2
CASSYGTGGETQYF	TGTGCCAGCAGTTACGGGACTGGGGGAGAGACCCAGTACTTC	-	TRBJ2-5	-	TRBV6-5
CASLPYSTGELFF	TGTGCCAGCCTCCCTTACAGCACCGGGGAGCTGTTTTTT	few	TRBJ2-2	-	TRBV19
CASSKGGPFKETQYF	TGTGCCAGCAGCAAAGGCGGCCCCTTCAAAGAGACCCAGTACTTC	-	TRBJ2-5	-	TRBV21-1
CASSQLPGGNTEAFF	TGTGCCAGCAGCCAATTACCAGGGGGCAACACTGAAGCTTTCTTT	-	TRBJ1-1	TRBD1	TRBV4-2
CASSRTGMDTEAFF	TGTGCCAGCAGCCGGACAGGGATGGACACTGAAGCTTTCTTT	-	TRBJ1-1	TRBD1	TRBV7-2
CSVELTEAFF	TGCAGCGTTGAGCTAACTGAAGCTTTCTTT	-	TRBJ1-1	-	TRBV29-1
CASSLGQFGTEAFF	TGCGCCAGCAGCTTGGGACAGTTCGGCACTGAAGCTTTCTTT	-	TRBJ1-1	-	TRBV5-1
CASSLQGGLATEAFF	TGTGCCAGCAGTTTACAGGGAGGGTTAGCCACTGAAGCTTTCTTT	-	TRBJ1-1	-	TRBV27
CSGDRGTGELFF	TGCAGCGGGGACAGGGGGACCGGGGAGCTGTTTTTT	-	TRBJ2-2	TRBD1	TRBV29-1
CASSLSGTGGIAEAFF	TGTGCCAGCAGTTTGTCCGGGACAGGGGGGATCGCTGAAGCTTTCTTT	-	TRBJ1-1	TRBD1	TRBV28
CASSVRQENTEAFF	TGTGCCAGCAGTGTCCGGCAGGAGAACACTGAAGCTTTCTTT	once	TRBJ1-1	-	TRBV2
CASSPAGQGGTEAFF	TGTGCCAGCAGCCCCGCGGGACAGGGGGGAACTGAAGCTTTCTTT	-	TRBJ1-1	TRBD1	TRBV5-4
CASSKALLDEQFF	TGTGCCAGCAGTAAAGCGCTCCTTGATGAGCAGTTCTTC	-	TRBJ2-1	-	TRBV27
CASSWGSGSSSYEQYF	TGTGCCAGCAGCTGGGGTAGCGGGAGCAGCTCCTACGAGCAGTACTTC	-	TRBJ2-7	TRBD2	TRBV5-4
CASSGGLAGEQFF	TGCGCCAGCAGCGGGGGACTAGCGGGCGAGCAGTTCTTC	-	TRBJ2-1	TRBD2	TRBV5-1
CASTKTSGIVNEQFF	TGTGCCAGCACCAAGACTAGCGGGATAGTTAATGAGCAGTTCTTC	-	TRBJ2-1	TRBD2	TRBV27
CASSLVGGIRETQYF	TGTGCCAGCAGCTTAGTCGGCGGGATACGGGAGACCCAGTACTTC	-	TRBJ2-5	-	TRBV7-7
CASNLTPNSGELFF	TGTGCCAGCAATCTGACCCCAAACAGCGGGGAGCTGTTTTTT	once	TRBJ2-2	-	TRBV27
CASSLGDYEQYF	TGCGCCAGCAGCCTTGGAGACTACGAGCAGTACTTC	few	TRBJ2-7	-	TRBV5-1
CASSLETGAGQEQFF	TGTGCCAGCAGCTTGGAGACAGGGGCGGGTCAGGAGCAGTTCTTC	once	TRBJ2-1	TRBD1	TRBV5-4
CASSHGDTDTQYF	TGTGCCAGTAGTCACGGAGACACAGATACGCAGTATTTT	-	TRBJ2-3	-	TRBV19
CASSYDRAGNTIYF	TGTGCCAGCTCATACGACAGGGCGGGAAACACCATATATTTT	few	TRBJ1-3	TRBD1	TRBV18
CASSSAGAYEQYF	TGCGCCAGCAGCTCCGCAGGCGCCTACGAGCAGTACTTC	-	TRBJ2-7	-	TRBV5-1
CAVGRGQNEKLFF	TGTGCCGTCGGGAGGGGACAGAATGAAAAACTGTTTTTT	-	TRBJ1-4	TRBD1	TRBV10-3
CASRATAPYGYTF	TGTGCCAGCAGGGCGACAGCGCCCTATGGCTACACCTTC	-	TRBJ1-2	-	TRBV6-1
CASSGSYEQYF	TGTGCCAGTAGCGGGAGCTACGAGCAGTACTTC	-	TRBJ2-7	TRBD2	TRBV2
CASSFDSSGANVLTF	TGCGCCAGCAGCTTCGACTCCTCTGGGGCCAACGTCCTGACTTTC	-	TRBJ2-6	-	TRBV5-1
CASSLVPGGTEAFF	TGTGCCAGCAGCTTAGTCCCAGGAGGCACTGAAGCTTTCTTT	-	TRBJ1-1	-	TRBV7-9
CASSSPDRANEQFF	TGTGCCAGCAGTAGCCCTGACAGGGCCAATGAGCAGTTCTTC	-	TRBJ2-1	-	TRBV21-1
CASSSRYEQFF	TGCGCCAGCAGCTCTCGTTATGAGCAGTTCTTC	many	TRBJ2-1	-	TRBV5-1
CASSDVLAFF	TGTGCCAGCAGTGATGTTCTAGCTTTCTTT	-	TRBJ1-1	-	TRBV6-1
CASSAGQGRSYEQYF	TGCGCCAGCAGCGCTGGACAGGGCCGCTCCTACGAGCAGTACTTC	-	TRBJ2-7	TRBD1	TRBV5-1
CASSLGDREFGGYTF	TGCGCCAGCAGCTTGGGCGACAGGGAGTTCGGTGGCTACACCTTC	-	TRBJ1-2	TRBD1	TRBV5-1
CASTPDGDYGYTF	TGTGCCAGCACCCCGGACGGGGACTATGGCTACACCTTC	-	TRBJ1-2	-	TRBV6-6
CASSYNGEQYF	TGTGCCAGCAGCTACAACGGGGAGCAGTACTTC	-	TRBJ2-7	-	TRBV5-4
CASSFLAGGGYEQYF	TGCGCCAGCAGCTTCTTAGCGGGAGGGGGCTACGAGCAGTACTTC	-	TRBJ2-7	TRBD2	TRBV5-1
CASSSLRGLAYNEQFF	TGTGCCAGCAGCTCCCTGAGGGGGTTAGCGTACAATGAGCAGTTCTTC	-	TRBJ2-1	-	TRBV11-2
CASSHGTGARNQPQHF	TGCGCCAGCAGCCACGGGACAGGGGCGCGGAATCAGCCCCAGCATTTT	-	TRBJ1-5	TRBD1	TRBV4-1
CASSDRQGAKAFF	TGTGCCAGCAGCGATCGACAGGGGGCGAAAGCTTTCTTT	-	TRBJ1-1	TRBD1	TRBV7-3
CASSLATGAGDTQYF	TGCGCCAGCAGCTTGGCCACGGGAGCGGGAGATACGCAGTATTTT	-	TRBJ2-3	-	TRBV5-1
CASSRTGYGYTF	TGTGCCAGCAGTCGGACGGGATATGGCTACACCTTC	-	TRBJ1-2	-	TRBV2
CASSLGQLPNEQFF	TGCGCCAGCAGCTTGGGACAGCTACCCAATGAGCAGTTCTTC	-	TRBJ2-1	-	TRBV5-1
CASSLGQGRDEQYF	TGCGCCAGCAGCTTGGGGCAGGGGAGGGACGAGCAGTACTTC	-	TRBJ2-7	-	TRBV5-1
CASSLEGATEAFF	TGCGCCAGCAGCTTGGAAGGGGCCACTGAAGCTTTCTTT	-	TRBJ1-1	-	TRBV5-1
CASSWRTAEAFF	TGTGCCAGCAGCTGGAGGACAGCCGAAGCTTTCTTT	few	TRBJ1-1	-	TRBV28
CASSPLGLAGNLVGNEQFF	TGTGCCAGCAGCCCCCTGGGACTAGCGGGAAATTTAGTGGGCAATGAGCAGTTCTTC	-	TRBJ2-1	TRBD2	TRBV4-2
CASSFWGEGQGGYGYTF	TGTGCCAGCAGTTTTTGGGGTGAGGGACAGGGCGGCTATGGCTACACCTTC	few	TRBJ1-2	TRBD1	TRBV27
CASVPRGRLGTEAFF	TGTGCCAGCGTCCCCAGGGGGCGCTTAGGCACTGAAGCTTTCTTT	-	TRBJ1-1	TRBD1	TRBV5-6
CASSPGQISTEAFF	TGCGCCAGCAGCCCAGGACAGATATCTACTGAAGCTTTCTTT	-	TRBJ1-1	-	TRBV4-1
CASMTSGSSGYNEQFF	TGTGCCAGTATGACTAGCGGGTCCTCCGGGTACAATGAGCAGTTCTTC	-	TRBJ2-1	TRBD2	TRBV28
CASSLGQGGGYTF	TGTGCCAGCAGCTTGGGACAGGGAGGCGGCTACACCTTC	-	TRBJ1-2	TRBD1	TRBV7-9